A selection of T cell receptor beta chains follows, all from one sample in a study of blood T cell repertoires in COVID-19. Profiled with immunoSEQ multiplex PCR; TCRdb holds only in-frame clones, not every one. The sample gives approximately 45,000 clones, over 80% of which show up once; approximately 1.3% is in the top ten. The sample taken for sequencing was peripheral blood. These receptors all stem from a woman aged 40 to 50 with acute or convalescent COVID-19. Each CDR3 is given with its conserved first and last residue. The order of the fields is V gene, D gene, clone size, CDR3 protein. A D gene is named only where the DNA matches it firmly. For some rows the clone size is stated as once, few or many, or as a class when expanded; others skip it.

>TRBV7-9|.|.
CASSLEDIYEQYF
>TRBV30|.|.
CAWSDGGQPQHF
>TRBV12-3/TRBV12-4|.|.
CASSPGHNTEAFF
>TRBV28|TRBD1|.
CASSLPNRGQPQHF
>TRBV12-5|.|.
CASGLVGGPPGEQYF
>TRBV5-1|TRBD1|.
CASSPRTGKSNTQYF
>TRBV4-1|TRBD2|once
CASSPLGSGASEQFF
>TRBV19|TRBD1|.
CASSVGQGIETQYF
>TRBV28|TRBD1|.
CASSLGQGIGRTGELFF
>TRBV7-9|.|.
CASSLDNSGNTIYF
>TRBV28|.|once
CASSGVNQPQHF
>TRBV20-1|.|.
CSASALPLEQYF
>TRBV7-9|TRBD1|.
CASSLSGDRGDYGYTF
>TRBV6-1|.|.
CASSEALRKFEQFF
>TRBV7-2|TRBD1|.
CASSITGGQAVNEAFF
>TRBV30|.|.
CAWSVGQGLGETQYF
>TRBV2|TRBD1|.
CASSLDRGNQPQHF
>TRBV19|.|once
CASSSRDSTDTQYF
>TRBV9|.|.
CASSVAGGEQPQHF
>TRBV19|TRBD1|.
CASGQGSTDTQYF
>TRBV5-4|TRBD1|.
CASSRQRQGNTDTQYF
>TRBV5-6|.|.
CASSSIRTPHLFEAFF
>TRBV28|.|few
CASSLWGAVDGYTF
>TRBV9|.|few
CASSPGPNFYGYTF
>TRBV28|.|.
CASSLGGAASAGAQYF
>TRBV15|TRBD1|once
CATSRMGTGFINEQFF
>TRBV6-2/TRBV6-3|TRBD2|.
CASSYGGGAGNEQFF
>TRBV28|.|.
CASSTHQGFREAFF
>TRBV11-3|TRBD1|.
CASSLEDRVNEQFF